The clone carrying this T cell receptor beta chain was counted a few times. What it binds is not known. The sample originates from a study of response to subunit inactivated influenza vaccine. Study results and limitations: The authors put forward the suggestion that each seasonal influenza vaccination may bring in only a limited number of new T cells.

The junction had 6 bases not matched to a gene; V was cut back by 3 bases and J by 2 bases. From germline, CDR1 is DFQATT and CDR2 SNEGSKA (reference sequence). CDR3 length equals 15 residues. TCRdb recomputed calls from the RT-PCR reads with MiXCR, one row per CDR3 protein. The sample records about 650,000 distinct CDR3 sequences, approximately 14% being singletons. This receptor was obtained from a man aged 45-60 years who received an inactivated influenza vaccine. The chain employs TRBV20-1 and TRBJ1-2; 10 bases agree with TRBD1. This material consisted of PBMCs from blood, taken 11 to 12 days after vaccination. This CDR3 reads CSASPLGQGNYGYTF. The CDR3 nucleotides are TGCAGTGCTAGCCCACTGGGACAGGGGAACTATGGCTACACCTTC.